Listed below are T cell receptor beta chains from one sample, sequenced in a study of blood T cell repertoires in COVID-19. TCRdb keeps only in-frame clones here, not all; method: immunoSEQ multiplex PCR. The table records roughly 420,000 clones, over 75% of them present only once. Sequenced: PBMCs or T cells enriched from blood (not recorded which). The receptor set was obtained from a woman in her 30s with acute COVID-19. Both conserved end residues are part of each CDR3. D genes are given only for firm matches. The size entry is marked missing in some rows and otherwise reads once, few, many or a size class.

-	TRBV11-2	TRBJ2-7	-	CASSRDRVYEQYF	TGTGCCAGCAGCAGAGACAGAGTCTACGAGCAGTACTTC
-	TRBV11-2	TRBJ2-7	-	CASSLAARAGAFEQYF	TGTGCCAGCAGCCTAGCCGCCCGGGCAGGGGCCTTCGAGCAGTACTTC
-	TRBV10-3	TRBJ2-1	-	CAISEEGSYYNEQFF	TGTGCCATCAGTGAGGAGGGCAGTTATTACAATGAGCAGTTCTTC
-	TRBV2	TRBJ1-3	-	CASSEGLTLFAGNTIYF	TGTGCCAGCAGTGAGGGACTTACTCTTTTTGCTGGAAACACCATATATTTT
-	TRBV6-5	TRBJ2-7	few	CASSSQRTGSYEQYF	TGTGCCAGCAGCTCCCAGCGCACAGGCTCCTACGAGCAGTACTTC
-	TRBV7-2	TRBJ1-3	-	CASRNGGAYSGNTIYF	TGTGCCAGCCGTAACGGGGGGGCTTACTCTGGAAACACCATATATTTT
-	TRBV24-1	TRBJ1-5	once	CATRKDSNQPQHF	TGTGCCACCAGAAAGGACAGTAATCAGCCCCAGCATTTT
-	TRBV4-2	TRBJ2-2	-	CASSLVGGTGELFF	TGTGCCAGCAGCCTCGTTGGGGGGACCGGGGAGCTGTTTTTT
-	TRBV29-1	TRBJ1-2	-	CSVTGFYGYTF	TGCAGCGTAACAGGGTTCTATGGCTACACCTTC
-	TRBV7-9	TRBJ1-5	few	CASSSDGGNQPQHF	TGTGCCAGCAGCTCAGACGGGGGGAATCAGCCCCAGCATTTT
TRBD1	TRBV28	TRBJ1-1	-	CASSWDRGPLRTEAFF	TGTGCCAGCAGTTGGGACAGGGGACCCCTTCGGACTGAAGCTTTCTTT
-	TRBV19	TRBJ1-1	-	CASSINRFNTEAFF	TGTGCCAGTAGTATTAACAGGTTTAACACTGAAGCTTTCTTT
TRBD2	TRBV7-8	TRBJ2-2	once	CASSRIELLAGQTGELFF	TGTGCCAGCAGCCGTATCGAGCTCTTAGCGGGGCAAACCGGGGAGCTGTTTTTT
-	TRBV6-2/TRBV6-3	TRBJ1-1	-	CASSYSNPGRGNTEAFF	TGTGCCAGCAGTTACTCGAACCCAGGGCGAGGGAACACTGAAGCTTTCTTT
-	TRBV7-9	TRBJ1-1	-	CASSSSGTEAFF	TGTGCCAGCAGTTCTTCCGGGACTGAAGCTTTCTTT
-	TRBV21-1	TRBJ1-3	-	CASSLVGASGNTIYF	TGTGCCAGCAGCCTTGTGGGGGCCTCTGGAAACACCATATATTTT
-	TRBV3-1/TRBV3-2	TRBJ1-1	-	CASSPPSTSHSGAFF	TGTGCCAGCAGCCCCCCGTCCACAAGCCACAGTGGAGCTTTCTTT
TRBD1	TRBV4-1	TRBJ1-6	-	CASSKGTAFNSPLHF	TGCGCCAGCAGCAAAGGGACAGCCTTTAATTCACCCCTCCACTTT
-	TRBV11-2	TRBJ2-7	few	CASSPLMRRGRVYEQYF	TGTGCCAGCAGCCCTCTTATGAGGAGGGGCCGGGTTTACGAGCAGTACTTC
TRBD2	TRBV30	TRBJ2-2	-	CAWRDRRGGNTGELFF	TGTGCCTGGAGGGACCGGCGGGGGGGAAACACCGGGGAGCTGTTTTTT
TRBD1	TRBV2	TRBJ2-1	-	CASGTGAYNEQFF	TGTGCCAGCGGGACAGGGGCCTACAATGAGCAGTTCTTC
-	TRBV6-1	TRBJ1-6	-	CASSDGSAGEPLHF	TGTGCCAGCAGTGATGGCTCAGCGGGGGAACCCCTCCACTTT
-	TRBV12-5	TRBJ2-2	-	CASASGSPLSVNTGELFF	TGTGCTAGTGCTAGTGGTTCCCCTCTTAGCGTGAACACCGGGGAGCTGTTTTTT
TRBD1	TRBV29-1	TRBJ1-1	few	CSVEETRGTEAFF	TGCAGCGTTGAAGAAACCAGGGGGACTGAAGCTTTCTTT
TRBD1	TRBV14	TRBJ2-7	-	CASSPRQGTYEQYF	TGTGCCAGCAGCCCGAGACAGGGAACGTACGAGCAGTACTTC
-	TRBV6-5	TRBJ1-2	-	CASSYSRQGSGYTF	TGTGCCAGCAGTTACTCGAGGCAGGGCTCTGGCTACACCTTC
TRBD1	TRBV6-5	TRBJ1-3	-	CASSWGTGGNTIYF	TGTGCCAGCAGTTGGGGGACAGGTGGAAACACCATATATTTT